This entry is about one TCR beta chain. Its matching antigen is unknown. This specimen belongs to a study of OX40 agonist ivuxolimab in advanced cancers. Study context: Patients were treated with ivuxolimab, an agonistic anti-OX40 (CD134) antibody. Patients received intravenous ivuxolimab every 2 weeks at 0.01 to 10 mg/kg.

The CDR3 sequence is 18 residues long. V was clipped by 0 bases and J by 4 bases, with 19 bases between them. In germline, CDR1 is SGHNT, CDR2 YENEEA. Study results and limitations: Still undetermined is the antigen specificity of the expanded peripheral T cells.

Some clones are missing from TCRdb's copy, which holds only in-frame ones; the method was immunoSEQ multiplex PCR. This sample carries under 35,000 clones, 84% of them seen once, and the ten largest clones take approximately 21%. Specimen: CD4+ or CD8+ T cells sorted from blood, collected in a trial of the OX40 agonist ivuxolimab. The gene calls are TRBV11-3 and TRBJ1-5; D remains unclear. This TCR was recovered from an adult with an advanced solid tumor such as melanoma, head and neck, liver or kidney cancer. CDR3 sequence (DNA): TGTGCCAGCAGCTTAGATAGCGACGAGGCCGAGAGGAATCAGCCCCAGCATTTT. The encoded protein is CASSLDSDEAERNQPQHF.